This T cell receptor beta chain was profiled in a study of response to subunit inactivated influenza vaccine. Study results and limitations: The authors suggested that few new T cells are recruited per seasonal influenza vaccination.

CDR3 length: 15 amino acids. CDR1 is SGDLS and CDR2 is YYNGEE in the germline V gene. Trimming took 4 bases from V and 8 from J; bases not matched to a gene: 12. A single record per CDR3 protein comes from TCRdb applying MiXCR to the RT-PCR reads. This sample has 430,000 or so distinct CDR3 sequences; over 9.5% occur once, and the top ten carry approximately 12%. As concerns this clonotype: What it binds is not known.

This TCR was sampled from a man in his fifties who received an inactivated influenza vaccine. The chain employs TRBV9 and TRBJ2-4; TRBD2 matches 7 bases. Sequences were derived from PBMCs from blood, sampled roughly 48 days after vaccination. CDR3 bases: TGTGCCAGCAGCCCCCCCCGAGGGAGGGTAGACATTCAGTACTTC. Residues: CASSPPRGRVDIQYF.